These 13 T cell receptor beta chains originate from one sample sequenced in a study of T-cell memory formation after mild COVID-19. From the 5' RACE reads, TCRdb called clonotypes with MiXCR, one entry per CDR3 protein. Of about 430,000 distinct CDR3 sequences listed, about 24% are singletons. Source material: PBMCs or a T cell subset sorted from them (not recorded which). The receptor set was obtained from an adult woman who had mild COVID-19 (a few samples of this study predate the infection). Cell type and time point are not known.

This clonotype has just a few counts. The chain has TRBV11-2 and TRBJ2-2; 12 bases align to TRBD2. Germline V lookup: CDR1 SGHAT, CDR2 FQNNGV. Trimming at V came to 5 bases and at J to 5 bases, leaving 6 bases not matched to a gene. The CDR3 has 16 residues. CDR3 sequence: CASSARTSGETGELFF. The CDR3 coding sequence is TGTGCCAGCAGCGCCCGGACTAGCGGGGAAACCGGGGAGCTGTTTTTT. Based on the CDR3 plus reference TRBV11-2 and TRBJ2-2, the full variable domain is EAGVAQSPRYKIIEKRQSVAFWCNPISGHATLYWYQQILGQGPKLLIQFQNNGVVDDSQLPKDRFSAERLKGVDSTLKIQPAKLEDSAVYLCASSARTSGETGELFFGEGSRLTVL.

This clonotype was observed a handful of times. V and J are TRBV27 and TRBJ1-1, with a tentative D call TRBD1 (5 bases). CDR1 MNHEY and CDR2 SMNVEV come from the germline V gene (reference sequence). V dropped 3 bases and J dropped 5 bases, with 10 bases sitting between them. The CDR3 sequence is 13 residues long. The CDR3 DNA sequence: TGTGCCAGCAGTTTGCGGGAGGGGACTGAAGCTTTCTTT. The encoded protein is CASSLREGTEAFF.

The rearrangement uses TRBV4-2 and TRBJ1-3; 7 bases are a match to TRBD1. With 1 base clipped from V and 4 bases from J, the junction kept 7 bases outside the gene matches. Per germline, CDR1 LGHNA and CDR2 YNFKEQ. This CDR3 is built from 16 residues. The CDR3 spells CASSQVVGQEGNTIYF. DNA for the CDR3: TGTGCCAGCAGCCAAGTAGTCGGACAGGAGGGAAACACCATATATTTT.

CDR3 sequence (DNA): TGTGCCATCAGTCAAGGCTCGGGGGGTAAAGAGACCCAGTACTTC. Its protein is CAISQGSGGKETQYF. J is TRBJ2-5 and V is TRBV10-3; 7 nucleotides align to TRBD2. The CDR3 contains 15 residues. The V gene end was trimmed by 5 bases and the J gene end by 3 bases; junction bases not matched to a gene: 9. Germline V gene sequence: CDR1 ENHRY, CDR2 SYGVKD.

The rearrangement joins TRBV5-1 to TRBJ1-6; TRBD1 aligns across 10 bases. This CDR3 comprises 14 residues. Germline CDR1 is SGHRS and CDR2 is YFSETQ. The J segment lost 8 bases and the V segment lost 3 bases, leaving 2 bases of the junction unmatched. The CDR3 spells CASSSGTGDSPLHF. The CDR3 DNA reads TGCGCCAGCAGCTCCGGGACAGGGGATTCACCCCTCCACTTT.

This chain links TRBV9 with TRBJ2-7, with TRBD1 matching over 12 bases. Germline CDR1 reads SGDLS; CDR2 reads YYNGEE. CDR3 length: 14 residues. V lost 2 bases, J lost 6 bases, and 3 bases stayed unmatched. The chain's CDR3 is CASSVGQGAGEQYF. The DNA of the CDR3 is TGTGCCAGCAGCGTGGGACAGGGGGCGGGCGAGCAGTACTTC. The whole variable domain, remainder taken from reference TRBV9 and TRBJ2-7, is DSGVTQTPKHLITATGQRVTLRCSPRSGDLSVYWYQQSLDQGLQFLIQYYNGEERAKGNILERFSAQQFPDLHSELNLSSLELGDSALYFCASSVGQGAGEQYFGPGTRLTVT.

This clonotype was detected only a few times. The chain has TRBV7-2 and TRBJ2-3; 8 nucleotides align to TRBD2. In germline, CDR1 is SGHTA, CDR2 FQGNSA. The CDR3 spans 17 residues. With V trimmed by 1 base and J by 1 base, 7 bases remained unmatched. The CDR3 region is CASSLGAPGLGTDTQYF. DNA for the CDR3: TGTGCCAGCAGCTTAGGGGCACCGGGACTAGGCACAGATACGCAGTATTTT. Supplemented by reference TRBV7-2 and TRBJ2-3, the full variable domain reads GAGVSQSPSNKVTEKGKDVELRCDPISGHTALYWYRQSLGQGLEFLIYFQGNSAPDKSGLPSDRFSAERTGGSVSTLTIQRTQQEDSAVYLCASSLGAPGLGTDTQYFGPGTRLTVL.

This clonotype was seen only a few times. The genes are TRBV15 and TRBJ2-7, with no clear D. Germline CDR1 reads LNHNV; CDR2 reads YYDKDF (reference sequence). Trimming took 0 bases from V and 1 from J, leaving 13 bases between them. This CDR3 is built from 16 residues. CDR3 bases: TGTGCCACCAGCAGAGATGAATCCGCCGGTTCCTACGAGCAGTACTTC. Protein product: CATSRDESAGSYEQYF. Full variable domain (rest looked up from reference TRBV15 and TRBJ2-7): DAMVIQNPRYQVTQFGKPVTLSCSQTLNHNVMYWYQQKSSQAPKLLFHYYDKDFNNEADTPDNFQSRRPNTSFCFLDIRSPGLGDTAMYLCATSRDESAGSYEQYFGPGTRLTVT.

This clonotype was detected only a few times. This chain joins TRBV5-8 and TRBJ2-7, with a possible D match to TRBD1 (5 bases). V was clipped by 5 bases and J by 0 bases, with 12 bases between them. Germline loops: CDR1 SGHTS, CDR2 YDEGEE. The CDR3 is 14 residues long. The CDR3 loop reads CASRSRRGSYEQYF. The CDR3 DNA reads TGTGCCAGCAGATCCCGAAGGGGCTCCTACGAGCAGTACTTC.

This chain uses TRBV20-1 with TRBJ1-5; D ambiguous. The CDR3 is 14 residues long. V was shortened by 6 bases and J by 4 bases, with 16 bases between the two germline ends. The germline V gene has CDR1 DFQATT and CDR2 SNEGSKA (reference sequence). The CDR3 is CSAAGARENQPQHF. Written as DNA, the CDR3 is TGCAGTGCGGCCGGCGCCCGAGAAAATCAGCCCCAGCATTTT.

This chain connects TRBV12-3 or TRBV12-4 to TRBJ2-1, with D possibly matching TRBD1 (7 bases). This CDR3 contains 16 residues. Trimming cost V 6 bases and J 10 bases, with 25 bases left between them. This CDR3 reads CASSRQGSGVRGEQFF. The CDR3 nucleotides read TGTGCCAGCAGCCGACAGGGTTCGGGAGTACGAGGCGAGCAGTTCTTC.

The chain carries TRBV7-2 and TRBJ2-1; TRBD1 might be the D (6 bases). The germline V gene has CDR1 SGHTA and CDR2 FQGNSA. Between the trimmed V and J ends, which lost 5 bases and 9 bases, there was a span of 20 bases. This CDR3 has 15 amino acids. The CDR3 loop is CASSNRVLHSGEQFF. As DNA, the CDR3 is TGTGCCAGCAGCAACAGGGTTCTGCATTCGGGTGAGCAGTTCTTC.

There are a few counts of this clonotype. The rearrangement joins TRBV7-9 to TRBJ1-5; D not certain. This CDR3 has 12 amino acids. The V end was cut by 6 bases, the J end by 5 bases, with 8 bases between. Germline V gives CDR1 SEHNR, CDR2 FQNEAQ (reference sequence). The CDR3, as DNA: TGTGCCAGCAGATCGGGTGATCAGCCCCAGCATTTT. Translated: CASRSGDQPQHF.